The source of this T cell receptor (beta chain) is a study of cytomegalovirus exposure and HLA in healthy donors. In nominal health when sampled, donors likely had unrecorded immune exposures nonetheless. V shed 4 bases, J shed 11 bases, and the junction held 5 bases outside the gene matches. The CDR3 length is 12 residues. Looked up from germline, CDR1 is SGHRS and CDR2 is YFSETQ. Findings and limits, study-wide: According to an earlier analysis, most TCR beta V segments yielded productive rearrangements about 87% or about 30% of the time. HLA alleles showed associations with 15,000 to 20,000 TCR beta sequences in a later analysis, at a 0.05 false discovery rate. The classifier, whose performance was assessed in both the original and validation cohorts, reportedly diagnosed cytomegalovirus status with high specificity and sensitivity.

It was with 60 Vbeta and 13 Jbeta primers that the PCR ran. Sequencing was performed with immunoSEQ multiplex PCR; in TCRdb, only in-frame clones are kept and a portion is missing. The data show approximately 130,000 clones, approximately 85% seen once. Notes on this clone: Antigen: not known.

The rearrangement uses TRBV5-1 and TRBJ2-3; 9 bases are a match to TRBD1. The sequence was obtained from a woman in her twenties or thirties in good health and CMV-seropositive. Source material: PBMCs. DNA for the CDR3: TGCGCCAGCAGCACGGGACAGGGCCTGCAGTATTTT. Encoded protein: CASSTGQGLQYF.